Listed below are T cell receptor beta chains from one sample, sequenced in a study of blood T cell repertoires in COVID-19. The method was immunoSEQ multiplex PCR; TCRdb's version includes in-frame clones alone and lacks a portion of them. Here the sample spans about 47,000 clones, 87% being singletons. Sequencing used peripheral blood. These TCRs come from a man aged 60 to 75 with active COVID-19. Each CDR3 is given with its conserved first and last residue. Fields, in order: V gene, D gene, J gene, clone size, CDR3 DNA, CDR3 protein. The D gene is left open where the match is weak. The size entry is marked missing in some rows and otherwise reads once, few, many or a size class.

TRBV30	TRBD2	TRBJ2-1	NA	TGTGCCTGGAGTCTGGATAGCGGGACCTACAATGAGCAGTTCTTC	CAWSLDSGTYNEQFF
TRBV19	TRBD2	TRBJ2-7	once	TGTGCCAGTAGCGGACTAGCGGGGGTCTACGAGCAGTACTTC	CASSGLAGVYEQYF
TRBV19	TRBD1	TRBJ1-4	NA	TGTGCCAGTAGGAGGATCGGGGCCGGGACAGGGAACGAAAAACTGTTTTTT	CASRRIGAGTGNEKLFF
TRBV2	NA	TRBJ2-3	NA	TGTGCCAGCAGTGTAGTTGGCACAGATACGCAGTATTTT	CASSVVGTDTQYF
TRBV29-1	NA	TRBJ2-6	NA	TGCAGCGCCGGGGTCACCGGGGCCAACGTCCTGACTTTC	CSAGVTGANVLTF
TRBV6-1	NA	TRBJ1-3	NA	TGTGCCAGCAGTGAAATGGGAGGGGCTGGAAACACCATATATTTT	CASSEMGGAGNTIYF
TRBV7-3	TRBD2	TRBJ2-5	NA	TGTGCCAGCAGCTTGACTAGCGGCCCCCAAGAGACCCAGTACTTC	CASSLTSGPQETQYF
TRBV30	NA	TRBJ2-5	NA	TGTGCCTGGAGTGAGGGGGGGGTGGAGACCCAGTACTTC	CAWSEGGVETQYF
TRBV3-1/TRBV3-2	NA	TRBJ1-5	few	TGTGCCAGCAGCCAAGACAGGGGTCAGCCCCAGCATTTT	CASSQDRGQPQHF
TRBV6-2/TRBV6-3	TRBD1	TRBJ1-1	NA	TGTGCCAGCAGTTTGCTCGGGACAGGGGGCCCTGAAGCTTTCTTT	CASSLLGTGGPEAFF
TRBV7-9	TRBD1	TRBJ1-4	NA	TGTGCCAGCAGCGGGACAGGGAGGTCTAATGAAAAACTGTTTTTT	CASSGTGRSNEKLFF
TRBV7-6	TRBD1	TRBJ1-1	NA	TGTGCCAGCAGCAGAGGACAGGGGGTGGGGAACACTGAAGCTTTCTTT	CASSRGQGVGNTEAFF
TRBV24-1	TRBD1	TRBJ2-4	NA	TGTGCCACCCACCTTATAGGGGGCTTAGGAAACATTCAGTACTTC	CATHLIGGLGNIQYF
TRBV5-6	TRBD2	TRBJ2-7	NA	TGTGCCAGCAGCTTGTGGAGGACTAGCGTCTACGAGCAGTACTTC	CASSLWRTSVYEQYF
TRBV24-1	NA	TRBJ2-3	NA	TGTGCCACCAGGTCAATTCACGGGATGGGGAGCACAGATACGCAGTATTTT	CATRSIHGMGSTDTQYF
TRBV11-3	TRBD1	TRBJ1-1	NA	TGTGCCAGCAGCTACCCTGACAGGGACACTGAAGCTTTCTTT	CASSYPDRDTEAFF
TRBV10-2	NA	TRBJ2-3	few	TGCGCCAGCAGTACTAATACAGATACGCAGTATTTT	CASSTNTDTQYF
TRBV7-2	NA	TRBJ2-4	NA	TGTGCCAGCAGCCGGCAGGGTAATGGGGTAAACATTCAGTACTTC	CASSRQGNGVNIQYF
TRBV9	TRBD1	TRBJ1-2	few	TGTGCCAGCAGCGCACTAGACAGGGAAACTATCTATGGCTACACCTTC	CASSALDRETIYGYTF
TRBV6-5	NA	TRBJ2-3	NA	TGTGCCAGCAGTTACTCTGGGGCAATGGGCACAGATACGCAGTATTTT	CASSYSGAMGTDTQYF
TRBV28	TRBD1	TRBJ2-7	NA	TGTGCCAGCGGTGGGACAGGGGTGCACGAGCAGTACTTC	CASGGTGVHEQYF
TRBV10-2	TRBD2	TRBJ2-3	NA	TGCGCCAGCAGTGAACCGGGAGGCGGGTATACGCAGTATTTT	CASSEPGGGYTQYF
TRBV19	NA	TRBJ2-2	NA	TGTGCCAGTAATTCGATGACAGGTCCGAACACCGGGGAGCTGTTTTTT	CASNSMTGPNTGELFF
TRBV7-9	TRBD1	TRBJ1-1	NA	TGTGCCAGCAGCAGGGACAGGGCGGACACTGAAGCTTTCTTT	CASSRDRADTEAFF
TRBV6-1	NA	TRBJ1-2	once	TGTGCCAGCAGTGAAGCCCTTGGCTACACCTTC	CASSEALGYTF
TRBV3-1/TRBV3-2	TRBD1	TRBJ2-2	NA	TGTGCCAGCAGCCAACGAGGGACAGATGTAAACACCGGGGAGCTGTTTTTT	CASSQRGTDVNTGELFF
TRBV27	TRBD1	TRBJ1-5	NA	TGTGCCAGCAGTTTCCAACAGGGGTACCAGCCCCAGCATTTT	CASSFQQGYQPQHF
TRBV28	NA	TRBJ2-5	NA	TGTGCCAGCAGTTCAGGGGGGTGGGAGACCCAGTACTTC	CASSSGGWETQYF
TRBV9	NA	TRBJ1-6	NA	TGTGCCAGCAGCAATACGGACATGTTAGGATCACCCCTCCACTTT	CASSNTDMLGSPLHF
TRBV7-8	NA	TRBJ2-7	NA	TGTGCCAGCAGCTTAAGTGCAGGGGTGGGCTACGAGCAGTACTTC	CASSLSAGVGYEQYF